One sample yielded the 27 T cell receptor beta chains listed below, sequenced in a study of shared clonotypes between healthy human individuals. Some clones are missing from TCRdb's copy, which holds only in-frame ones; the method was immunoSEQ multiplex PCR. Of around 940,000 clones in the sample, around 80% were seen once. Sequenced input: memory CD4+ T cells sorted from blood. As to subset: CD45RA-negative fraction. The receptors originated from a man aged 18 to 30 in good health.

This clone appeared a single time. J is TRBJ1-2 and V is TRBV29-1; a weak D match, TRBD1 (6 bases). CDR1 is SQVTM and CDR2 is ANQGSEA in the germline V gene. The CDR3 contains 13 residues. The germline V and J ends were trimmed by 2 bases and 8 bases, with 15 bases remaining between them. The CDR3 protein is CSVEPSGGQGYTF. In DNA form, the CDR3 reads TGCAGCGTTGAACCCTCTGGGGGGCAGGGCTACACCTTC. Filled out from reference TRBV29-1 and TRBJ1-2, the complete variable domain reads SAVISQKPSRDICQRGTSLTIQCQVDSQVTMMFWYRQQPGQSLTLIATANQGSEATYESGFVIDKFPISRPNLTFSTLTVSNMSPEDSSIYLCSVEPSGGQGYTFGSGTRLTVV.

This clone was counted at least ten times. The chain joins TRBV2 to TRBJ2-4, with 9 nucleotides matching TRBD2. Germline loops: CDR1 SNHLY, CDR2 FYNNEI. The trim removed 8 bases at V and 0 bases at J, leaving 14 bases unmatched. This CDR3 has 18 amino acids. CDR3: CASQERIAGDLAKNIQYF. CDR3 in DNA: TGTGCCAGCCAGGAGCGGATAGCGGGGGATCTAGCCAAAAACATTCAGTACTTC. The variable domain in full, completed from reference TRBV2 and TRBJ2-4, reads EPEVTQTPSHQVTQMGQEVILRCVPISNHLYFYWYRQILGQKVEFLVSFYNNEISEKSEIFDDQFSVERPDGSNFTLKIRSTKLEDSAMYFCASQERIAGDLAKNIQYFGAGTRLSVL.

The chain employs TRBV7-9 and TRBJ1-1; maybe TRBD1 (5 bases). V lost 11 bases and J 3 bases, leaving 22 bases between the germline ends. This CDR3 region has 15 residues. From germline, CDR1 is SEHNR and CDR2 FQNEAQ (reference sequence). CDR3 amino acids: CAGTAREDMDTEAFF. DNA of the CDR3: TGTGCCGGAACAGCCAGGGAGGATATGGACACTGAAGCTTTCTTT.

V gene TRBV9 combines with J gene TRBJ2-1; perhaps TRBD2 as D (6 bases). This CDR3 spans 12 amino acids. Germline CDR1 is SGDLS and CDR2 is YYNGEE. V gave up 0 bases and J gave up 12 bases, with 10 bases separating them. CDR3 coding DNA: TGTGCCAGCAGCGTAGTGGCGGGGCGGCAGTTCTTC. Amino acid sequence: CASSVVAGRQFF.

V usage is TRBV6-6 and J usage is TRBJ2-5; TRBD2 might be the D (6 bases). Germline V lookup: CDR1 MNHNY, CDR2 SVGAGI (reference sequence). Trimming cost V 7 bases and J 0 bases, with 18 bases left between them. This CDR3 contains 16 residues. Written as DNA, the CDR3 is TGTGCCAGCACCATCGGTAGCGGACCGTACCAAGAGACCCAGTACTTC. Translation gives CASTIGSGPYQETQYF.

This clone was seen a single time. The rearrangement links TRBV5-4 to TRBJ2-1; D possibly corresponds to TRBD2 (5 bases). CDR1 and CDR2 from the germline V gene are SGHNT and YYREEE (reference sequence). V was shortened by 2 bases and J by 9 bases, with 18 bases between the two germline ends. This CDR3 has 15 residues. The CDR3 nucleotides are TGTGCCAGCAGCTTCGAGACTGGCTCTAGCACTGAGCAGTTCTTC. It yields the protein CASSFETGSSTEQFF. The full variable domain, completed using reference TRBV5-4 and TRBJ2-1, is ETGVTQSPTHLIKTRGQQVTLRCSSQSGHNTVSWYQQALGQGPQFIFQYYREEENGRGNFPPRFSGLQFPNYSSELNVNALELDDSALYLCASSFETGSSTEQFFGPGTRLTVL.

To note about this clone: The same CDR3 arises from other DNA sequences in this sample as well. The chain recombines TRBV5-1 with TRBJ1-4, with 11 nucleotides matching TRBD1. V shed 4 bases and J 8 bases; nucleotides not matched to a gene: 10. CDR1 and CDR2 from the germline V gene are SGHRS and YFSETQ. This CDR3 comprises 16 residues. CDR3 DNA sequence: TGCGCCAGCAGCCCAGGACAGGGGGCCAGGAGCGAAAAACTGTTTTTT. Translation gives CASSPGQGARSEKLFF.

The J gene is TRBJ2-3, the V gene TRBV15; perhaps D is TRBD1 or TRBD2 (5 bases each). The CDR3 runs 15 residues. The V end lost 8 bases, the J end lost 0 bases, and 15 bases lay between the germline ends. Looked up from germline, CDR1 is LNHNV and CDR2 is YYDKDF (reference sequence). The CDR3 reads CATGGGLESTDTQYF. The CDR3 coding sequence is TGTGCCACCGGGGGTGGACTGGAGAGCACAGATACGCAGTATTTT.

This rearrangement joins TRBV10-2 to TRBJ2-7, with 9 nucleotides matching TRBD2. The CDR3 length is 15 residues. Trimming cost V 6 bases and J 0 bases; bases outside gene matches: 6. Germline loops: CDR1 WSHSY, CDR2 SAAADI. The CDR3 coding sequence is TGCGCCAGCAGCCCGACTAGCGGTAGCTCCTACGAGCAGTACTTC. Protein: CASSPTSGSSYEQYF.

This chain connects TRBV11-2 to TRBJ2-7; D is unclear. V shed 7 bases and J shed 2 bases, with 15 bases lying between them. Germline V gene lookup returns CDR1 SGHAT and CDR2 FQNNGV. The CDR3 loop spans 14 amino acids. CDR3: CASTRTRLTYEQYF. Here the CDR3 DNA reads TGTGCCAGCACTCGAACCCGATTGACCTACGAGCAGTACTTC. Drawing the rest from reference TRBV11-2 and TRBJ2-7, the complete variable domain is EAGVAQSPRYKIIEKRQSVAFWCNPISGHATLYWYQQILGQGPKLLIQFQNNGVVDDSQLPKDRFSAERLKGVDSTLKIQPAKLEDSAVYLCASTRTRLTYEQYFGPGTRLTVT.

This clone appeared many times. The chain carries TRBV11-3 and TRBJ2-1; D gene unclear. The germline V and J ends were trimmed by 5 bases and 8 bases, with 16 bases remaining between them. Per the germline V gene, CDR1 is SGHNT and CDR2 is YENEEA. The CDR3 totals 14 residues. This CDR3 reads CASSPGGSRHEQFF. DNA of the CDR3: TGTGCCAGCAGCCCAGGCGGAAGCCGCCATGAGCAGTTCTTC. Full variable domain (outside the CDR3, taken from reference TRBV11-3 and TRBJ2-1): EAGVVQSPRYKIIEKKQPVAFWCNPISGHNTLYWYLQNLGQGPELLIRYENEEAVDDSQLPKDRFSAERLKGVDSTLKIQPAELGDSAVYLCASSPGGSRHEQFFGPGTRLTVL.

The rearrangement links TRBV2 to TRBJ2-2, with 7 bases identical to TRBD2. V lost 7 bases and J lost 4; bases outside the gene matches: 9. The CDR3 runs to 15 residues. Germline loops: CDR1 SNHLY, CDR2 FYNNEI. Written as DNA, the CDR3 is TGTGCCAGCACGCGGCGGGAGAGGGGCACCGGGGAGCTGTTTTTT. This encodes CASTRRERGTGELFF. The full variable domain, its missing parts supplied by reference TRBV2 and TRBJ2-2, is EPEVTQTPSHQVTQMGQEVILRCVPISNHLYFYWYRQILGQKVEFLVSFYNNEISEKSEIFDDQFSVERPDGSNFTLKIRSTKLEDSAMYFCASTRRERGTGELFFGEGSRLTVL.

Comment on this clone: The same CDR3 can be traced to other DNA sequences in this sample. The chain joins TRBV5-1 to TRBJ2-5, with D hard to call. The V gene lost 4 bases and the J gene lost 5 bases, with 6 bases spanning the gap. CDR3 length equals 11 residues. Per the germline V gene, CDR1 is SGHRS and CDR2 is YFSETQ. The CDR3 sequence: CASSLRETQYF. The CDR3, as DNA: TGCGCCAGCAGCCTGAGGGAGACCCAGTACTTC. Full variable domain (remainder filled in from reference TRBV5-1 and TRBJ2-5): KAGVTQTPRYLIKTRGQQVTLSCSPISGHRSVSWYQQTPGQGLQFLFEYFSETQRNKGNFPGRFSGRQFSNSRSEMNVSTLELGDSALYLCASSLRETQYFGPGTRLLVL.

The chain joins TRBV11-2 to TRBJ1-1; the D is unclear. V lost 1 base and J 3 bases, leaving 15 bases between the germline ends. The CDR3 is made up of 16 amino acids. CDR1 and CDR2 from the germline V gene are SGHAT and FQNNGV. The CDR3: CASSLGFGVWDTEAFF. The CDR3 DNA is TGTGCCAGCAGCTTAGGGTTCGGTGTGTGGGACACTGAAGCTTTCTTT.

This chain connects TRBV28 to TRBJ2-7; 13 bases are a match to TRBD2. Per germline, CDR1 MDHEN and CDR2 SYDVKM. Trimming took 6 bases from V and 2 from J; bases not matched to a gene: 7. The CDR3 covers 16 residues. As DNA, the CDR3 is TGTGCCAGCAGCCCATCAACTAGCGGGGGGGCCTACGAGCAGTACTTC. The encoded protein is CASSPSTSGGAYEQYF. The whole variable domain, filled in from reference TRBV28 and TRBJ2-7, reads DVKVTQSSRYLVKRTGEKVFLECVQDMDHENMFWYRQDPGLGLRLIYFSYDVKMKEKGDIPEGYSVSREKKERFSLILESASTNQTSMYLCASSPSTSGGAYEQYFGPGTRLTVT.

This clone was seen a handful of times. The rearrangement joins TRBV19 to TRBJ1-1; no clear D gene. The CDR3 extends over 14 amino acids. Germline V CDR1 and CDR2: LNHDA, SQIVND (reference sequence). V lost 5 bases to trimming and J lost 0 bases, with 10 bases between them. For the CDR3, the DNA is TGTGCCAGTAGTTGGAGGGAAATGAACACTGAAGCTTTCTTT. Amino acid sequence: CASSWREMNTEAFF.

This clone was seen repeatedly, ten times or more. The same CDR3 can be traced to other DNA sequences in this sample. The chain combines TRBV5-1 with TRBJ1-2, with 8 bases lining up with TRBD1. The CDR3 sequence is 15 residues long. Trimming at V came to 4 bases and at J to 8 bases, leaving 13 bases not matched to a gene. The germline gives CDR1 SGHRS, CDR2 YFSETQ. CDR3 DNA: TGCGCCAGCAGCCGACTCCCGGGACAGGTAGACGGCTACACCTTC. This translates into CASSRLPGQVDGYTF.

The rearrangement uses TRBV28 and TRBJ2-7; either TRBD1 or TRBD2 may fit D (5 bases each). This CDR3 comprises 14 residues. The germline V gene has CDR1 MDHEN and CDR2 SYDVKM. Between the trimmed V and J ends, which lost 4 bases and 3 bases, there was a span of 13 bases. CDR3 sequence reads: CASSSGTSVYEQYF. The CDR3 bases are TGTGCCAGCAGTTCCGGGACGTCGGTCTACGAGCAGTACTTC. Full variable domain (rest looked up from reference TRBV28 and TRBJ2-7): DVKVTQSSRYLVKRTGEKVFLECVQDMDHENMFWYRQDPGLGLRLIYFSYDVKMKEKGDIPEGYSVSREKKERFSLILESASTNQTSMYLCASSSGTSVYEQYFGPGTRLTVT.

In DNA, the CDR3 is TGTGCCAGCACCCTAGCGGGGGGCCAATCACCCCTCCACTTT. Translation: CASTLAGGQSPLHF. This chain joins TRBV11-2 and TRBJ1-6, with D possibly matching TRBD1 (6 bases). The CDR3 has 14 amino acids. Germline-derived CDR1 and CDR2 are SGHAT and FQNNGV. V lost 7 bases and J 10 bases, leaving 17 bases between the germline ends.

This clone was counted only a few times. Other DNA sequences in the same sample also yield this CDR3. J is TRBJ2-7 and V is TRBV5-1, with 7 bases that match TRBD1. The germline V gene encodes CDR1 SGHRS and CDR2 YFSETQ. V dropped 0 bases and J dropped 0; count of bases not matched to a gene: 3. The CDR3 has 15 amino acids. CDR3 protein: CASSLDRGSSYEQYF. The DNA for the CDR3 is TGCGCCAGCAGCTTGGACAGGGGCAGCTCCTACGAGCAGTACTTC.

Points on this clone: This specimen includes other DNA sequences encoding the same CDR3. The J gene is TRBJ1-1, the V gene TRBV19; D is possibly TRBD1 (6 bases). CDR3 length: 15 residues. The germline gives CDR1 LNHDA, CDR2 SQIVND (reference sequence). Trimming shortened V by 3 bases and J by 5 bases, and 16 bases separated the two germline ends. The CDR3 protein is CASSISTGRGTEAFF. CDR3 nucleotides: TGTGCCAGTAGTATTTCTACAGGGAGAGGGACTGAAGCTTTCTTT.

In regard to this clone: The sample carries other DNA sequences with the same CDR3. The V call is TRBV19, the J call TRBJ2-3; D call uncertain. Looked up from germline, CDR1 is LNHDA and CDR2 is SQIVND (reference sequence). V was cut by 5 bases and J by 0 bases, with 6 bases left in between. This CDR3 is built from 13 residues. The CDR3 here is CASSPGSTDTQYF. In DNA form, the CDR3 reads TGTGCCAGTAGTCCCGGGAGCACAGATACGCAGTATTTT.

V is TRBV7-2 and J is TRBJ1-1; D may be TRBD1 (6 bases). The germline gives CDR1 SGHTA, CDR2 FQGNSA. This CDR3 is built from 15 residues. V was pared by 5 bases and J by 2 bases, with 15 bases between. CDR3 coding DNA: TGTGCCAGCAGCGCGGACAGTACCCTCAACACTGAAGCTTTCTTT. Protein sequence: CASSADSTLNTEAFF.

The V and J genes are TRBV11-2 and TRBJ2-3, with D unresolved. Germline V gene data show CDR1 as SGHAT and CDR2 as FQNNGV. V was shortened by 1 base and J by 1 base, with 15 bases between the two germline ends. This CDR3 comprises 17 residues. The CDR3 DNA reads TGTGCCAGCAGCTTAGTCCCTACGGGCCGGGGCACAGATACGCAGTATTTT. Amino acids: CASSLVPTGRGTDTQYF.

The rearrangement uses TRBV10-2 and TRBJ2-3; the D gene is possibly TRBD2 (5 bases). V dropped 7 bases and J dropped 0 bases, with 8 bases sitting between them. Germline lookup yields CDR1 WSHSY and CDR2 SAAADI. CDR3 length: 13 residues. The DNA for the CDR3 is TGCGCCAGCACCCGGACTAGCACAGATACGCAGTATTTT. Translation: CASTRTSTDTQYF.

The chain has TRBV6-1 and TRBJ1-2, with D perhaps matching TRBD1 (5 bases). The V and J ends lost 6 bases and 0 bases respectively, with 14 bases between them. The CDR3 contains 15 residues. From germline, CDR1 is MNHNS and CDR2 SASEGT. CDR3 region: CASRIQGSTNYGYTF. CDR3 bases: TGTGCCAGCAGGATCCAGGGATCTACTAACTATGGCTACACCTTC.

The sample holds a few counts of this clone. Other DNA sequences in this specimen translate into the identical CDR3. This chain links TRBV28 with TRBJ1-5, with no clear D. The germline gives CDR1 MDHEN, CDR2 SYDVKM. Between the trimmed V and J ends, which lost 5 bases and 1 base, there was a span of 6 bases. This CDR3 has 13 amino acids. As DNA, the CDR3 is TGTGCCAGCAGTCCGGACAGCAATCAGCCCCAGCATTTT. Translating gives CASSPDSNQPQHF.